Below are 30 T cell receptor beta chains sequenced from a single sample in a study of cytomegalovirus exposure and HLA in healthy donors. The PCR had 60 Vbeta and 13 Jbeta primers. The data were produced by immunoSEQ multiplex PCR, yet TCRdb's version contains in-frame clones alone and is incomplete. The repertoire holds over 90,000 clones, with about four fifths as singletons. Sequencing was performed on PBMCs. The receptors originated from a woman in her seventies in good health and CMV-seropositive.

This clone showed up just a few times. The V gene is TRBV5-6, the J gene TRBJ1-2; D is uncertain. CDR3 length equals 15 residues. The V gene's germline CDR1 is SGHDT and CDR2 YYEEEE. Trimming left V 0 bases short and J 4 bases short, with 13 bases between. The CDR3 loop is CASSLVQLLGYGYTF. CDR3 in DNA: TGTGCCAGCAGCTTGGTACAGCTTCTTGGCTATGGCTACACCTTC.

This clone was detected a few times. The gene calls are TRBV7-6 and TRBJ2-1; D is ambiguous. The CDR3 length is 12 residues. CDR1 is SGHVS and CDR2 is FNYEAQ in the germline V gene. V lost 2 bases, J lost 7 bases, and 6 bases lay in between. CDR3 residues: CASSLRENEQFF. Written as DNA, the CDR3 is TGTGCCAGCAGCTTAAGAGAGAATGAGCAGTTCTTC.

V and J are TRBV28 and TRBJ1-4; possible D gene TRBD1, 6 bases. CDR3 length equals 16 residues. With 5 bases removed from V and 6 bases from J, the gap between germline ends came to 19 bases. Per the germline V gene, CDR1 is MDHEN and CDR2 is SYDVKM. The CDR3: CASSPRGETGDEKLFF. DNA of the CDR3: TGTGCCAGCAGTCCCCGTGGTGAGACAGGCGATGAAAAACTGTTTTTT.

This clone was found a few times. V and J are TRBV28 and TRBJ2-7; D may be TRBD1 (5 bases). CDR3 length: 12 amino acids. The V gene lost 8 bases and the J gene lost 6 bases, with 14 bases spanning the gap. Germline V gene lookup returns CDR1 MDHEN and CDR2 SYDVKM. Here the CDR3 reads CASYRYLGEQYF. In DNA, the CDR3 is TGTGCCAGCTACAGGTATCTAGGCGAGCAGTACTTC.

The V call is TRBV11-2, the J call TRBJ1-5; possible D gene TRBD1, 6 bases. Germline lookup yields CDR1 SGHAT and CDR2 FQNNGV. V lost 4 bases and J 7 bases, leaving 11 bases between the germline ends. The CDR3 runs 13 residues. CDR3 nucleotides: TGTGCCAGCAGCTCACAGGGTGACCAGCCCCAGCATTTT. Protein product: CASSSQGDQPQHF.

J is TRBJ1-4 and V is TRBV28; possible D gene TRBD1, 5 bases. The CDR3 totals 15 residues. Trimming removed 6 bases at V and 4 bases at J, with 15 bases between. The germline gives CDR1 MDHEN, CDR2 SYDVKM. CDR3 bases: TGTGCCAGCAGCCCGACAGTCCTCCTTAATGAAAAACTGTTTTTT. It is translated as CASSPTVLLNEKLFF.

The V call is TRBV7-2, the J call TRBJ1-3, with a tentative D call TRBD1 (6 bases). Germline assignment: CDR1 SGHTA and CDR2 FQGNSA. V lost 5 bases and J 4 bases, leaving 9 bases between the germline ends. The CDR3 totals 13 residues. Written as DNA, the CDR3 is TGTGCCAGCAGCCCTGGGGGCGGAAACACCATATATTTT. Protein product: CASSPGGGNTIYF.

The chain uses TRBV7-2 and TRBJ1-2; no reliable D call. The V end lost 1 base, the J end lost 5 bases, and 11 bases lay between the germline ends. The CDR3 runs 14 residues. Germline CDR1 and CDR2: SGHTA and FQGNSA. In DNA form, the CDR3 reads TGTGCCAGCAGCTTAGAGGCAGAGGTTTATGGCTACACCTTC. Amino acid sequence: CASSLEAEVYGYTF.

V gene TRBV18 combines with J gene TRBJ1-3; no reliable D call. CDR1 is KGHSH, CDR2 LQKENI, per germline. CDR3 length equals 15 residues. V was shortened by 2 bases and J by 0 bases, with 8 bases between the two germline ends. CDR3 protein: CASSPATVSGNTIYF. For the CDR3, the DNA is TGTGCCAGCTCACCAGCCACGGTCTCTGGAAACACCATATATTTT. The entire variable domain, with the rest obtained from reference TRBV18 and TRBJ1-3, is as follows: NAGVMQNPRHLVRRRGQEARLRCSPMKGHSHVYWYRQLPEEGLKFMVYLQKENIIDESGMPKERFSAEFPKEGPSILRIQQVVRGDSAAYFCASSPATVSGNTIYFGEGSWLTVV.

This clone was seen only a few times. The rearrangement links TRBV7-9 to TRBJ2-7, with D possibly TRBD1 on 6 matching bases. CDR3 length: 14 amino acids. Looked up from germline, CDR1 is SEHNR and CDR2 is FQNEAQ (reference sequence). Trimming stripped 2 bases from V and 0 bases from J, with 8 bases between. CDR3 residues: CASSLMDSSYEQYF. The CDR3 DNA sequence: TGTGCCAGCAGCTTAATGGACAGCTCCTACGAGCAGTACTTC.

The CDR3 is CASSYTIRWGTDTQYF. CDR3 sequence (DNA): TGTGCCAGCAGTTATACAATCAGGTGGGGCACAGATACGCAGTATTTT. The chain couples TRBV6-6 to TRBJ2-3; D is uncertain. The CDR3 length is 16 residues. Germline V gene data show CDR1 as MNHNY and CDR2 as SVGAGI (reference sequence). Trimming cost V 3 bases and J 1 base, with 14 bases left between them.

This sequence joins TRBV20-1 and TRBJ1-2; D not certain. The CDR3 extends over 11 amino acids. V dropped 2 bases and J dropped 10 bases, with 11 bases sitting between them. Germline CDR1 is DFQATT and CDR2 is SNEGSKA (reference sequence). CDR3: CSARRHTIYTF. In DNA, the CDR3 is TGCAGTGCTAGACGACACACCATCTACACCTTC.

This clone was detected once. The rearrangement uses TRBV7-3 and TRBJ2-7; D possibly corresponds to TRBD2 (6 bases). CDR1 is SGHTA, CDR2 FQGTGA, per germline. Trimming stripped 5 bases from V and 5 bases from J, with 16 bases between. The CDR3 is made up of 14 amino acids. The CDR3 DNA sequence: TGTGCCAGCAGCCCAAGACTAGGATTCCACGAGCAGTACTTC. Translation gives CASSPRLGFHEQYF.

The chain is built from TRBV19 and TRBJ1-1, with 7 positions matching TRBD1. CDR3 size: 13 residues. Germline V gene data show CDR1 as LNHDA and CDR2 as SQIVND (reference sequence). The V gene end was trimmed by 6 bases and the J gene end by 3 bases; junction bases not matched to a gene: 4. The CDR3 bases are TGTGCCAGTAGGACAGGGCGGGACACTGAAGCTTTCTTT. As protein: CASRTGRDTEAFF.

The gene calls are TRBV2 and TRBJ1-6; 7 nucleotides agree with TRBD1. V was pared by 7 bases and J by 2 bases, with 5 bases of the junction left unmatched. The CDR3 has 15 amino acids. The germline CDR1 and CDR2 sequences are SNHLY and FYNNEI. The CDR3 DNA reads as TGTGCCAGCATTCCGACAGGGACCTATAATTCACCCCTCCACTTT. Translated: CASIPTGTYNSPLHF.

The chain employs TRBV5-1 and TRBJ2-5; TRBD1 aligns across 7 bases. The CDR3 is 15 residues long. In germline, CDR1 is SGHRS, CDR2 YFSETQ. V shed 1 base, J shed 4 bases, and the junction held 7 bases outside the gene matches. The CDR3 DNA reads as TGCGCCAGCAGCTTGTGGGGACAGCGCAGAGAGACCCAGTACTTC. Its protein is CASSLWGQRRETQYF.

This clone was detected only a few times. The V and J genes are TRBV7-9 and TRBJ2-7; D is unresolved. This CDR3 has 14 amino acids. Germline V gene sequence: CDR1 SEHNR, CDR2 FQNEAQ (reference sequence). Trimming cost V 5 bases and J 2 bases, with 13 bases left between them. CDR3 region: CASSPDRAAYEQYF. The CDR3 DNA reads TGTGCCAGCAGCCCTGACCGCGCGGCCTACGAGCAGTACTTC.

V gene TRBV11-2 combines with J gene TRBJ2-3; 7 bases fit TRBD2. Losses at the gene ends were 7 bases for V and 0 bases for J; bases not matched to a gene: 7. The germline V gene encodes CDR1 SGHAT and CDR2 FQNNGV. CDR3 length: 15 residues. The CDR3 loop is CASKVAGFSTDTQYF. The CDR3 bases are TGTGCCAGCAAGGTAGCGGGTTTTAGCACAGATACGCAGTATTTT.

With regard to this clone: Its ends do not fully match the called genes, so a read error is possible. This chain joins TRBV5-1 and TRBJ1-1; perhaps TRBD1 as D (6 bases). The CDR3 covers 14 residues. Germline assignment: CDR1 SGHRS and CDR2 YFSETQ. The DNA of the CDR3 is TGCGTCAGCGGGCAGGGGCGCATGAACACTGAAGCTTTCTTT. Its protein is CVSGQGRMNTEAFF.

The rearrangement links TRBV18 to TRBJ2-4; 14 bases fit TRBD2. Germline CDR1 is KGHSH and CDR2 is LQKENI. This CDR3 is 18 amino acids long. The V and J ends lost 3 bases and 0 bases, in that order; junction bases with no gene match: 4. The chain's CDR3 is CASSPTSGRARAKNIQYF. For the CDR3, the DNA is TGTGCCAGCTCACCGACTAGCGGGAGGGCCAGAGCCAAAAACATTCAGTACTTC.

The chain joins TRBV28 to TRBJ2-2, with 10 positions matching TRBD1. Unmatched junction bases numbered 6, after V lost 9 bases and J lost 5 bases. The CDR3 spans 14 residues. CDR1 is MDHEN and CDR2 is SYDVKM in the germline V gene. The CDR3 region has the DNA TGTGCCAGTACCGACAGGGGGCGTACCGGGGAGCTGTTTTTT. Translated, it gives CASTDRGRTGELFF.

This clone was observed once. The V call is TRBV30, the J call TRBJ2-1; tentative D call: TRBD2 (6 bases). The CDR3 runs to 12 residues. Trimming stripped 0 bases from V and 8 bases from J, with 8 bases between. In germline, CDR1 is GTSNPN, CDR2 SVGIG (reference sequence). The CDR3 region is CAWSVPGDEQFF. CDR3 coding DNA: TGTGCCTGGAGTGTACCGGGGGATGAGCAGTTCTTC.

The V call is TRBV7-2, the J call TRBJ1-2; 10 bases line up with TRBD1. The CDR3 covers 15 residues. The junction had 7 bases not matched to a gene; V was cut back by 1 base and J by 8 bases. Germline lookup yields CDR1 SGHTA and CDR2 FQGNSA. In DNA form, the CDR3 reads TGTGCCAGCAGCTTAGAGGGGACAGGGGTGACCGGCTACACCTTC. Translation: CASSLEGTGVTGYTF.

The V call is TRBV6-6, the J call TRBJ1-5, with no clear D. Germline loops: CDR1 MNHNY, CDR2 SVGAGI (reference sequence). Trimming pared 7 bases from V and 0 bases from J, leaving 7 bases between. This CDR3 is 13 amino acids long. The CDR3 is CASMRISNQPQHF. For the CDR3, the DNA is TGTGCCAGCATGAGGATTAGCAATCAGCCCCAGCATTTT.

The chain combines TRBV5-1 with TRBJ2-1; D possibly corresponds to TRBD1 (5 bases). The germline V gene has CDR1 SGHRS and CDR2 YFSETQ. V was clipped by 0 bases and J by 9 bases, with 7 bases between them. This CDR3 is 12 amino acids long. CDR3 nucleotide sequence: TGCGCCAGCAGCTTGGCCGACAGTGAGCAGTTCTTC. Protein product: CASSLADSEQFF.

The chain employs TRBV7-3 and TRBJ2-5, with D uncertain. This CDR3 region has 14 residues. Looked up from germline, CDR1 is SGHTA and CDR2 is FQGTGA. V was trimmed by 2 bases and J by 1 base, leaving 8 bases between them. CDR3 protein: CASSLAGSQETQYF. CDR3 in DNA: TGTGCCAGCAGCTTAGCAGGAAGCCAAGAGACCCAGTACTTC.

V and J are TRBV10-3 and TRBJ2-3; 7 bases map to TRBD1. The CDR3 extends over 14 amino acids. The J segment lost 0 bases and the V segment lost 10 bases, leaving 7 bases of the junction unmatched. The V gene's germline CDR1 is ENHRY and CDR2 SYGVKD. CDR3 residues: CATGQEPSTDTQYF. CDR3 coding DNA: TGTGCCACCGGACAGGAACCTAGCACAGATACGCAGTATTTT.

The chain links TRBV6-5 to TRBJ1-1, with a tentative D call TRBD1 (6 bases). Germline CDR1 reads MNHEY; CDR2 reads SVGAGI. V dropped 7 bases and J dropped 3 bases, with 15 bases sitting between them. CDR3 size: 14 residues. CDR3 DNA sequence: TGTGCCAGCATGGGAAGGGCAGGGGACACTGAAGCTTTCTTT. Translated: CASMGRAGDTEAFF.

This chain uses TRBV25-1 with TRBJ1-3; 7 bases line up with TRBD1. Germline values: CDR1 MGHDK, CDR2 SYGVNS. The V and J ends lost 3 bases and 4 bases, in that order; junction bases with no gene match: 3. The CDR3 runs to 14 residues. The CDR3 is CASSETGKGNTIYF. CDR3 in DNA: TGTGCCAGCAGTGAGACAGGGAAGGGAAACACCATATATTTT. Full variable domain (rest looked up from reference TRBV25-1 and TRBJ1-3): EADIYQTPRYLVIGTGKKITLECSQTMGHDKMYWYQQDPGMELHLIHYSYGVNSTEKGDLSSESTVSRIRTEHFPLTLESARPSHTSQYLCASSETGKGNTIYFGEGSWLTVV.

The J gene is TRBJ2-5, the V gene TRBV28, with 12 bases aligning to TRBD2. The CDR3 sequence is 16 residues long. The trim removed 2 bases at V and 5 bases at J, leaving 6 bases unmatched. Germline CDR1 is MDHEN and CDR2 is SYDVKM. The CDR3 is CASSLGTSGRTETQYF. In DNA form, the CDR3 reads TGTGCCAGCAGTTTAGGCACTAGCGGGAGGACGGAGACCCAGTACTTC.